A selection of T cell receptor beta chains follows, all from one sample in a study of naive and memory T cell subsets. TCRdb independently ran MiXCR on the UMI-ligation and nested PCR reads; one entry per CDR3 protein. The repertoire includes around 130,000 distinct CDR3 sequences, over 30% of them detected once, and approximately 0.88% sits in the top ten. The sample was central memory CD4+ T cells from blood. The origin of the receptors is a human donor in good health. Both conserved end residues are part of each CDR3. D genes are given only for firm matches. The size entry is marked missing in some rows and otherwise reads once, few, many or a size class.

cdr3_nt	cdr3_aa	clone_size	v_call	j_call	d_call
TGTGCCAGCAGCCCCAGCAGCGGGAGCACTGAAGCTTTCTTT	CASSPSSGSTEAFF	-	TRBV7-9	TRBJ1-1	-
TGCGCCAGCAGCCAAGGCGTCTTAGCGGGCCCGGCGTACTTC	CASSQGVLAGPAYF	few	TRBV4-3	TRBJ2-4	TRBD2
TGCAGTGCTAGAGATTACGGCTCTGGGGCCAACGTCCTGACTTTC	CSARDYGSGANVLTF	-	TRBV20-1	TRBJ2-6	-
TGTGCCACCAGTCACAGCAATCAGCCCCAGCATTTT	CATSHSNQPQHF	few	TRBV24-1	TRBJ1-5	-
TGTGCCAGCAAAAGCGGTAGCGGGACCTACGAGCAGTACTTC	CASKSGSGTYEQYF	-	TRBV2	TRBJ2-7	TRBD2
TGTGCCAGCAGTTACTCTGCAGGATTCTTCTCTGGGGCCAACGTCCTGACTTTC	CASSYSAGFFSGANVLTF	few	TRBV6-5	TRBJ2-6	-
TGCAGCGGGAATTGGGGAAACACCATATATTTT	CSGNWGNTIYF	-	TRBV29-1	TRBJ1-3	-
TGTGCCAGCAGTTTAGGGTTACGGGGGAGCTCCTATAATTCACCCCTCCACTTT	CASSLGLRGSSYNSPLHF	few	TRBV28	TRBJ1-6	-
TGTGCCAGCAGCGGAACCGGGACTACGAGCTACGAGCAGTACTTC	CASSGTGTTSYEQYF	-	TRBV6-5	TRBJ2-7	TRBD2
TGCAGCGTTGATGTGACAGGGAAGACCCAGTACTTC	CSVDVTGKTQYF	once	TRBV29-1	TRBJ2-5	TRBD1
TGTGCCAGCAGTTTTGGTCGTGAAGCTTTCTTT	CASSFGREAFF	-	TRBV12-3/TRBV12-4	TRBJ1-1	-
TGTGCCAGCCCCCCTCGGCGGGATGGGGCGCAAGAGACCCAGTACTTC	CASPPRRDGAQETQYF	once	TRBV2	TRBJ2-5	-
TGTGCCAGCTCTACAGGGGGTTCTGGGGCCAACGTCCTGACTTTC	CASSTGGSGANVLTF	few	TRBV2	TRBJ2-6	TRBD1
TGCAGTGCTAGGGTGGGAAGTCACGATACGCAGTATTTT	CSARVGSHDTQYF	few	TRBV20-1	TRBJ2-3	-
TGTGCCAGCAGTTTACAGGGGGCTTACTCCTACGAGCAGTACTTC	CASSLQGAYSYEQYF	-	TRBV12-3/TRBV12-4	TRBJ2-7	TRBD1
TGTGCCAGCACCTGGGGGGGGGAGCTGTTTTTT	CASTWGGELFF	few	TRBV27	TRBJ2-2	-
TGCGCCAGCAGCATACAATCTAGCACAGATACGCAGTATTTT	CASSIQSSTDTQYF	-	TRBV5-1	TRBJ2-3	-
TGCAGCGTTGGACAGGCCAGTAGTGCAGATACGCAGTATTTT	CSVGQASSADTQYF	-	TRBV29-1	TRBJ2-3	-
TGTGCCAGCTCCAAGCGGTACACAGATACGCAGTATTTT	CASSKRYTDTQYF	-	TRBV2	TRBJ2-3	-
TGTGCCAGCAGCCACAGGGGAAACTATGGCTACACCTTC	CASSHRGNYGYTF	once	TRBV12-3/TRBV12-4	TRBJ1-2	TRBD1
TGTGCCAGCTGGACAGGTCGCGACTATGGCTACACCTTC	CASWTGRDYGYTF	-	TRBV6-1	TRBJ1-2	TRBD1